This passage covers 11 T cell receptor beta chains from one sample sequenced in a study of blood T cell repertoires in COVID-19 (TCRdb year 2020). Library construction relied on the immunoSEQ multiplex PCR assay. TCRdb took over this immuneACCESS table, retaining in-frame rearrangements with V and J assigned. Such tables are incomplete; in checked studies, under half of the missing clones stem from an unresolved V gene, and the remainder is unexplained. The sample table contains 190,000 or so clones; only one count was recorded for 70% to 90% of them. The ten top clones hold about 4% of the sample. Specimen: PBMCs or T cells enriched from blood (not recorded which). The source of these receptors is a woman aged 25 to 39 who had been exposed to COVID-19.

The chain links TRBV7-9 to TRBJ2-1; TRBD1 might be the D (7 bases). This CDR3 has 16 amino acids. V lost 5 bases and J 6 bases, leaving 20 bases between the germline ends. CDR1 SEHNR and CDR2 FQNEAQ come from the germline V gene (reference sequence). CDR3 coding DNA: TGTGCCAGCAGCACCACTTCGACAGGGAGGACCAATGAGCAGTTCTTC. Protein: CASSTTSTGRTNEQFF.

DNA for the CDR3: TGTGCCAGCAGTTTCGGTTGGACAGGGGGCAATCAAGGTGGCTACACCTTC. Residues: CASSFGWTGGNQGGYTF. The chain joins TRBV27 to TRBJ1-2, with TRBD1 matching over 11 bases. The length of the CDR3 is 17 residues. After removal of 3 bases from V and 7 bases from J, the junction contained 13 bases not matched to a gene. Germline V gene data show CDR1 as MNHEY and CDR2 as SMNVEV (reference sequence).

This clone was recorded a few times. The chain has TRBV7-2 and TRBJ2-3; 7 positions agree with TRBD2. The CDR3 contains 15 residues. The V gene end was trimmed by 5 bases and the J gene end by 6 bases; junction bases not matched to a gene: 11. Germline V gene lookup returns CDR1 SGHTA and CDR2 FQGNSA. CDR3 sequence (DNA): TGTGCCAGCAGCCCACTGGGGGGGATGGGGGATACGCAGTATTTT. Amino acid sequence: CASSPLGGMGDTQYF.

A note on this clone: Other DNA sequences in the same sample also yield this CDR3. V and J are TRBV12-3 or TRBV12-4 and TRBJ1-2; TRBD1 matches at 10 bases. The CDR3 spans 13 residues. The trim removed 6 bases at V and 5 bases at J, leaving 3 bases unmatched. The CDR3 is CASSLGQGYGYTF. The CDR3 bases are TGTGCCAGCAGCCTGGGACAGGGGTATGGCTACACCTTC.

The genes are TRBV6-1 and TRBJ1-2; tentatively, D is TRBD1 (5 bases). This CDR3 region has 12 residues. Trimming shortened V by 2 bases and J by 5 bases, and 6 bases separated the two germline ends. Germline CDR1 MNHNS, CDR2 SASEGT. CDR3 sequence reads: CASSEQGYGYTF. The CDR3 DNA reads as TGTGCCAGCAGTGAACAGGGATATGGCTACACCTTC.

The rearrangement links TRBV12-5 to TRBJ2-2, with a possible D match to TRBD1 (5 bases). V lost 3 bases and J lost 1, with 18 bases in between. The CDR3 has 18 residues. Germline CDR1 is LGHNT and CDR2 is FRNRAP. The CDR3 sequence: CASGFVPPRTLNTGELFF. For the CDR3, the DNA is TGTGCTAGTGGTTTTGTCCCCCCCCGGACATTGAACACCGGGGAGCTGTTTTTT. The full variable domain, rest sourced from reference TRBV12-5 and TRBJ2-2, is DARVTQTPRHKVTEMGQEVTMRCQPILGHNTVFWYRQTMMQGLELLAYFRNRAPLDDSGMPKDRFSAEMPDATLATLKIQPSEPRDSAVYFCASGFVPPRTLNTGELFFGEGSRLTVL.

This chain connects TRBV7-2 to TRBJ2-3; D is uncertain. Germline CDR1 reads SGHTA; CDR2 reads FQGNSA. The CDR3 sequence is 13 residues long. V lost 2 bases to trimming and J lost 1 base, with 4 bases between them. In DNA, the CDR3 is TGTGCCAGCAGCTTACTAGGCACAGATACGCAGTATTTT. Translation gives CASSLLGTDTQYF.

The rearrangement links TRBV5-6 to TRBJ1-2; D is ambiguous. Germline V gene sequence: CDR1 SGHDT, CDR2 YYEEEE. The length of the CDR3 is 15 residues. V was pared by 4 bases and J by 0 bases, with 13 bases between. This CDR3 reads CASSTDTEANYGYTF. The CDR3 nucleotides read TGTGCCAGCAGCACCGACACCGAAGCTAACTATGGCTACACCTTC.

The V and J genes are TRBV29-1 and TRBJ2-7; weak D call: TRBD1 (6 bases). CDR3 size: 15 residues. V was clipped by 0 bases and J by 4 bases, with 16 bases between them. CDR1 is SQVTM and CDR2 is ANQGSEA in the germline V gene. CDR3 nucleotide sequence: TGCAGCGTTGAAGATGCAGTGAAGGGACAATACGAGCAGTACTTC. Translated: CSVEDAVKGQYEQYF.

The sample holds one count of this clone. The junction departs from the called germline gene at one end, perhaps through a read error. The genes are TRBV11-3 and TRBJ1-4, with TRBD1 identical over 9 bases. CDR3 length: 14 amino acids. Germline V CDR1 and CDR2: SGHNT, YENEEA. The DNA for the CDR3 is TGTGCCAGCAGCGGACGGACAGGGGACCCGGTAATGGTTTTT. It yields the protein CASSGRTGDPVMVF.

J is TRBJ2-2 and V is TRBV2, with 7 positions matching TRBD1. The CDR3 covers 15 residues. The V gene end was trimmed by 5 bases and the J gene end by 1 base; junction bases not matched to a gene: 4. The germline gives CDR1 SNHLY, CDR2 FYNNEI. CDR3 nucleotide sequence: TGTGCCAGCAGTACCAGGACAGGGAACACCGGGGAGCTGTTTTTT. It encodes CASSTRTGNTGELFF.